This TCR beta chain appears in the sequencing data of a study of OX40 agonist ivuxolimab in advanced cancers. Study-level information: The diagnoses of dose-escalation patients were hepatocellular carcinoma, melanoma, renal cell or head and neck cancer. Partial responses were seen in three patients, one with hepatocellular carcinoma and two with cutaneous melanoma. Study-wide results and limits: Among T cells, CD8+ cells averaged more expanded clones than CD4+ cells. Some nonresponders also had low normalized T-cell clonal expansion.

Only in-frame clones appear in the TCRdb table, and some are missing; sequencing was by immunoSEQ multiplex PCR. This sample has some 25,000 clones, with 79% found just once. Comments on this clone: Its antigen is undetermined.

The source material was CD4+ or CD8+ T cells sorted from blood, sampled in a trial of the OX40 agonist ivuxolimab. The source is an adult with an advanced solid tumor such as melanoma, head and neck, liver or kidney cancer.

CDR3 DNA sequence: TGTGCCAGCAGAATAGGGTCGACCGGGGAGCTGTTTTTT. Its translation: CASRIGSTGELFF. The chain links TRBV9 to TRBJ2-2; D is unclear. V lost 5 bases to trimming and J lost 5 bases, with 10 bases between them. Germline V lookup: CDR1 SGDLS, CDR2 YYNGEE. The CDR3 sequence is 13 residues long. Filled out from reference TRBV9 and TRBJ2-2, the complete variable domain reads DSGVTQTPKHLITATGQRVTLRCSPRSGDLSVYWYQQSLDQGLQFLIQYYNGEERAKGNILERFSAQQFPDLHSELNLSSLELGDSALYFCASRIGSTGELFFGEGSRLTVL.